This entry describes one TCR beta chain. J was trimmed by 7 bases and V by 8 bases; bases with no gene match: 12. The CDR3 runs to 14 residues. Germline V gives CDR1 KGHSH, CDR2 LQKENI. This sample is drawn from a study of blood T cell repertoires in COVID-19. Study background: Sites in the United States, Italy and Spain provided acute and convalescent COVID-19 samples. From T cells, B-cell-depleted T cells, or PBMCs came the material, which was cDNA or gDNA.

As processed by the authors: Nucleated cell number was recorded as an estimate derived from reference gene primer amplification. Sequenced by immunoSEQ multiplex PCR; TCRdb stores in-frame clones only, minus some. V and J calls plus clone size are reproduced from that table; the DNA served to infer D and trimming. The table has about 100,000 clones, 80% seen once. This chain joins TRBV18 and TRBJ1-1; the match to TRBD1 covers 8 bases. The sequencing sample was made of peripheral blood. The sequence was collected from a man in his forties or fifties who had recovered from COVID-19. Here the CDR3 DNA reads TGTGCCAGCACCTTGGACAGGGTACGTGATGAAGCTTTCTTT. Translation: CASTLDRVRDEAFF.